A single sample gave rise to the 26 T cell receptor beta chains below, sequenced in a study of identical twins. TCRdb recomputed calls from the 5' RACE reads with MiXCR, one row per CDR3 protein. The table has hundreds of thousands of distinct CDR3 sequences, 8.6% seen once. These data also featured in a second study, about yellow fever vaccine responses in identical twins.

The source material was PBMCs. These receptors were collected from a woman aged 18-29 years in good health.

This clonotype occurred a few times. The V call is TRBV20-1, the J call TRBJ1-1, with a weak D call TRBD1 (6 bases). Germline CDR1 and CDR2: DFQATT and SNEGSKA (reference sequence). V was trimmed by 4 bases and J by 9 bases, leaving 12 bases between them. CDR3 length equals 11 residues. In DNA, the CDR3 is TGCAGTGCTAACCGGGACAAAAAAGCTTTCTTT. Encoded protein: CSANRDKKAFF.

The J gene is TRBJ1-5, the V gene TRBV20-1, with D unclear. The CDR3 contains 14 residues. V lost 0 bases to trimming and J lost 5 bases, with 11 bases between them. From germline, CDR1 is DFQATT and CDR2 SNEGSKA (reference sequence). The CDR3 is CSAREATEYQPQHF. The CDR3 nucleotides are TGCAGTGCTAGAGAAGCCACAGAATATCAGCCCCAGCATTTT.

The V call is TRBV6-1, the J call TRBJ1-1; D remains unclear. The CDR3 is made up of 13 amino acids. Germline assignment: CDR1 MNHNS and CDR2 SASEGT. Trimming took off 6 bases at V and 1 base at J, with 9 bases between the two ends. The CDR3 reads CASRVVKNTEAFF. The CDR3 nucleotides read TGTGCCAGCAGAGTTGTTAAGAACACTGAAGCTTTCTTT.

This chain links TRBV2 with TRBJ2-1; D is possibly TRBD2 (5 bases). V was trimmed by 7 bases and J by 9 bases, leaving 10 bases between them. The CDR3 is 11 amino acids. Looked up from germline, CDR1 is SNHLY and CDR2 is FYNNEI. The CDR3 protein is CASTREGEQFF. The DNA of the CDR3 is TGTGCCAGCACGAGGGAAGGTGAGCAGTTCTTC. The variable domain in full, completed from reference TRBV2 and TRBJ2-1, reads EPEVTQTPSHQVTQMGQEVILRCVPISNHLYFYWYRQILGQKVEFLVSFYNNEISEKSEIFDDQFSVERPDGSNFTLKIRSTKLEDSAMYFCASTREGEQFFGPGTRLTVL.

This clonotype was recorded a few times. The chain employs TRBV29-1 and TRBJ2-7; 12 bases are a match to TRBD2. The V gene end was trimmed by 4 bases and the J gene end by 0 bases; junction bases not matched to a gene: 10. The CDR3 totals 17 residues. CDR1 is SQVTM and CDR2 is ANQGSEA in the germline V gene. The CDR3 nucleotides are TGCAGCGTTGGTTGGCCTAGCGGGAGGGCCGGCTCCTACGAGCAGTACTTC. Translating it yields CSVGWPSGRAGSYEQYF.

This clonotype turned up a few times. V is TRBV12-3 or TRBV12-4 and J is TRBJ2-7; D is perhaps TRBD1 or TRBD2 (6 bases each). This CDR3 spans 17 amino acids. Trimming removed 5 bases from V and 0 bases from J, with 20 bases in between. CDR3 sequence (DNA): TGTGCCAGCAGTCCGCCGGGTCTGGGGGGCGCCTCCTACGAGCAGTACTTC. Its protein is CASSPPGLGGASYEQYF.

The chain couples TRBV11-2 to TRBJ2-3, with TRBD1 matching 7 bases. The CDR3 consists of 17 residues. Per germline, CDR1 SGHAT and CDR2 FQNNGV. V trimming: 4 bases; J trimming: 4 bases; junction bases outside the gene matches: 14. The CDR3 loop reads CASSSYGQGDGSDTQYF. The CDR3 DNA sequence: TGTGCCAGCAGCTCTTACGGCCAGGGGGATGGGTCAGATACGCAGTATTTT.

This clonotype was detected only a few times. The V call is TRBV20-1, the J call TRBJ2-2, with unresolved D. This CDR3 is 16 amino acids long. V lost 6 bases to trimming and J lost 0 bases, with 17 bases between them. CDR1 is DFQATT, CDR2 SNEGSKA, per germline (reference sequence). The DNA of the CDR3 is TGCAGTGCGATTCGTATCGAGGCCTCGAACACCGGGGAGCTGTTTTTT. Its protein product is CSAIRIEASNTGELFF.

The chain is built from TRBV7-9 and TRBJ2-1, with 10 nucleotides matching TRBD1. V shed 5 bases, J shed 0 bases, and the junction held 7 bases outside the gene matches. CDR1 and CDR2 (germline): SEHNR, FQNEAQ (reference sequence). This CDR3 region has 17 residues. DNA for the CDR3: TGTGCCAGCAGCCTAGGGGACAGGGGTGGCTCCTACAATGAGCAGTTCTTC. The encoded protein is CASSLGDRGGSYNEQFF.

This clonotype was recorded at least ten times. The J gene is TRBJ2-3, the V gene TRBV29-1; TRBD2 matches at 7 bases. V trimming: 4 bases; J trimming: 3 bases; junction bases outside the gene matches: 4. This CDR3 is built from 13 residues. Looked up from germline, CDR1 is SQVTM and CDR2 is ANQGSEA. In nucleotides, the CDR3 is TGCAGCGTTGCACGGACTAGAACAGATACGCAGTATTTT. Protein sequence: CSVARTRTDTQYF.

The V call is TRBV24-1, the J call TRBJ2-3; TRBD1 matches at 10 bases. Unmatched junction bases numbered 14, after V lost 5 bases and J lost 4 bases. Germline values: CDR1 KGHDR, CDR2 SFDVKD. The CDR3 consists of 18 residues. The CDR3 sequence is CATSGVPGQGSGSDTQYF. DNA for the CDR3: TGTGCCACCAGTGGCGTCCCGGGACAGGGGTCGGGGTCAGATACGCAGTATTTT.

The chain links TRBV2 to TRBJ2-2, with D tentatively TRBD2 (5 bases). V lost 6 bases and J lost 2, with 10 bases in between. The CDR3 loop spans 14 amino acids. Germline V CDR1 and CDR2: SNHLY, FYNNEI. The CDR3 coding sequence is TGTGCCAGCAGAGACTACCCCAACACCGGGGAGCTGTTTTTT. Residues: CASRDYPNTGELFF.

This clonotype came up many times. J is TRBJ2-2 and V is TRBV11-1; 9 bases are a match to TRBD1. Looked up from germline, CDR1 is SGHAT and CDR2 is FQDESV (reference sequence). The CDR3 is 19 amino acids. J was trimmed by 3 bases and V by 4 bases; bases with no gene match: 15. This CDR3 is CASSSLTSRTGGDTGELFF. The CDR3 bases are TGTGCCAGCAGCTCCCTAACCTCTCGAACAGGGGGCGACACCGGGGAGCTGTTTTTT.

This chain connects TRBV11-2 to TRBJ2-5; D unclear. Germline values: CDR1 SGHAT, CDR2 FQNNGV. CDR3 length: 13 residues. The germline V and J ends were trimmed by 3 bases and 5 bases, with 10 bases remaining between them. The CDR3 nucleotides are TGTGCCAGCAGCTTTGAACTGGCGGAGACCCAGTACTTC. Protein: CASSFELAETQYF.

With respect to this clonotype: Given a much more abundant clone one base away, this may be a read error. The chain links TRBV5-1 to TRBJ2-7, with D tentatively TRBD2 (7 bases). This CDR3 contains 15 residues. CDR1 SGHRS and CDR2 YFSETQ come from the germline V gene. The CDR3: CSSSLGGAVSYEQYF. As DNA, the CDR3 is TGCTCCAGCAGCTTGGGGGGGGCCGTCTCCTACGAGCAGTACTTC.

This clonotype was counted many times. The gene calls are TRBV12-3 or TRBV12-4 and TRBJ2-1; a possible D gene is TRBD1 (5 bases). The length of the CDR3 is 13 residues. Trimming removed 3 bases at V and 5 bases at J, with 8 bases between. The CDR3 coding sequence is TGTGCCAGCAGTTTCGAACAGGACAATGAGCAGTTCTTC. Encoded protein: CASSFEQDNEQFF.

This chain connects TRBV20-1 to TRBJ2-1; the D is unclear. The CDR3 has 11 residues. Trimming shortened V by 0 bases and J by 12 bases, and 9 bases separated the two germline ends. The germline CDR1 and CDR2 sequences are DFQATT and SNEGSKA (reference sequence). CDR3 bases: TGCAGTGCTAGAGATCGTATAGGGCAGTTCTTC. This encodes CSARDRIGQFF.

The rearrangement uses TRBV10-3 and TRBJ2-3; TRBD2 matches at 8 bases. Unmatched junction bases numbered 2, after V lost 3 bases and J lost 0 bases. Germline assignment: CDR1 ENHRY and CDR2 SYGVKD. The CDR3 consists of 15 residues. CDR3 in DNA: TGTGCCATCAGTGAAGAGCGGGGGAGCACAGATACGCAGTATTTT. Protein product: CAISEERGSTDTQYF.

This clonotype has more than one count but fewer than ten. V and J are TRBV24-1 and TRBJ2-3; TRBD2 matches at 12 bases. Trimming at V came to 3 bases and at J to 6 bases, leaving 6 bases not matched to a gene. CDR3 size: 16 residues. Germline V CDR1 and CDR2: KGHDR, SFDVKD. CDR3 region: CATSDVRLAGVDTQYF. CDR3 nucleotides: TGTGCCACCAGTGATGTAAGACTAGCGGGAGTGGATACGCAGTATTTT.

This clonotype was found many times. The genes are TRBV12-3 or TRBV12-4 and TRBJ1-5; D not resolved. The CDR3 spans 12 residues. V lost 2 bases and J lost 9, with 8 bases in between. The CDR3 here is CASSLHRPPQHF. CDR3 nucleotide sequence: TGTGCCAGCAGTTTACACCGCCCGCCCCAGCATTTT.

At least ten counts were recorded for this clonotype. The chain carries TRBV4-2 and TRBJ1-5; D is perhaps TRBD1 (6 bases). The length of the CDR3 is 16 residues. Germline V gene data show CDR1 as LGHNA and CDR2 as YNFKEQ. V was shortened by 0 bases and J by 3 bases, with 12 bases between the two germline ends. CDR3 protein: CASSQDPRGYNQPQHF. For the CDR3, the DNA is TGTGCCAGCAGCCAAGATCCCAGGGGCTACAATCAGCCCCAGCATTTT.

CDR3 sequence: CASKEGQTSNQPQHF. The CDR3 nucleotides read TGTGCCAGCAAGGAGGGGCAGACTAGCAATCAGCCCCAGCATTTT. The rearrangement joins TRBV2 to TRBJ1-5; perhaps TRBD1 as D (5 bases). The V gene's germline CDR1 is SNHLY and CDR2 FYNNEI. V shed 7 bases and J shed 0 bases, with 13 bases lying between them. The CDR3 is 15 residues long.

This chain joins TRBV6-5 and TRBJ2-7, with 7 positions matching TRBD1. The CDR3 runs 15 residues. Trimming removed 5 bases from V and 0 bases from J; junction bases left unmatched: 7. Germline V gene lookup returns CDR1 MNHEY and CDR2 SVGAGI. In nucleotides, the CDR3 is TGTGCCAGCAGTACCGACAGGGTGAGCTCCTACGAGCAGTACTTC. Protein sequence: CASSTDRVSSYEQYF.

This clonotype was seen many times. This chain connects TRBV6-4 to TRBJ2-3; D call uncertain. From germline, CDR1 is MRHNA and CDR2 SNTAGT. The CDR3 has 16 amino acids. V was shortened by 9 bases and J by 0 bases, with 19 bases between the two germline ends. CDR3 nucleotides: TGTGCCAGGAAGACTTTAGGGATGGCTAGCACAGATACGCAGTATTTT. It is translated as CARKTLGMASTDTQYF.

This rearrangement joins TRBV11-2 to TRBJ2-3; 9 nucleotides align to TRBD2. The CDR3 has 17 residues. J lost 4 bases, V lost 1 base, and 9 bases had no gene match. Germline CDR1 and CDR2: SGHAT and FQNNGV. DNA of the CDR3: TGTGCCAGCAGCTTAGTGGGGCTAGCGGGATTTCCAGATACGCAGTATTTT. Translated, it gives CASSLVGLAGFPDTQYF.

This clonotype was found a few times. The CDR3 sequence: CAILTASSYNEQFF. CDR3 coding DNA: TGTGCCATCCTTACAGCGAGCTCCTACAATGAGCAGTTCTTC. The genes are TRBV11-2 and TRBJ2-1, with D hard to call. The CDR3 runs to 14 residues. Per germline, CDR1 SGHAT and CDR2 FQNNGV. V lost 10 bases to trimming and J lost 0 bases, with 13 bases between them.